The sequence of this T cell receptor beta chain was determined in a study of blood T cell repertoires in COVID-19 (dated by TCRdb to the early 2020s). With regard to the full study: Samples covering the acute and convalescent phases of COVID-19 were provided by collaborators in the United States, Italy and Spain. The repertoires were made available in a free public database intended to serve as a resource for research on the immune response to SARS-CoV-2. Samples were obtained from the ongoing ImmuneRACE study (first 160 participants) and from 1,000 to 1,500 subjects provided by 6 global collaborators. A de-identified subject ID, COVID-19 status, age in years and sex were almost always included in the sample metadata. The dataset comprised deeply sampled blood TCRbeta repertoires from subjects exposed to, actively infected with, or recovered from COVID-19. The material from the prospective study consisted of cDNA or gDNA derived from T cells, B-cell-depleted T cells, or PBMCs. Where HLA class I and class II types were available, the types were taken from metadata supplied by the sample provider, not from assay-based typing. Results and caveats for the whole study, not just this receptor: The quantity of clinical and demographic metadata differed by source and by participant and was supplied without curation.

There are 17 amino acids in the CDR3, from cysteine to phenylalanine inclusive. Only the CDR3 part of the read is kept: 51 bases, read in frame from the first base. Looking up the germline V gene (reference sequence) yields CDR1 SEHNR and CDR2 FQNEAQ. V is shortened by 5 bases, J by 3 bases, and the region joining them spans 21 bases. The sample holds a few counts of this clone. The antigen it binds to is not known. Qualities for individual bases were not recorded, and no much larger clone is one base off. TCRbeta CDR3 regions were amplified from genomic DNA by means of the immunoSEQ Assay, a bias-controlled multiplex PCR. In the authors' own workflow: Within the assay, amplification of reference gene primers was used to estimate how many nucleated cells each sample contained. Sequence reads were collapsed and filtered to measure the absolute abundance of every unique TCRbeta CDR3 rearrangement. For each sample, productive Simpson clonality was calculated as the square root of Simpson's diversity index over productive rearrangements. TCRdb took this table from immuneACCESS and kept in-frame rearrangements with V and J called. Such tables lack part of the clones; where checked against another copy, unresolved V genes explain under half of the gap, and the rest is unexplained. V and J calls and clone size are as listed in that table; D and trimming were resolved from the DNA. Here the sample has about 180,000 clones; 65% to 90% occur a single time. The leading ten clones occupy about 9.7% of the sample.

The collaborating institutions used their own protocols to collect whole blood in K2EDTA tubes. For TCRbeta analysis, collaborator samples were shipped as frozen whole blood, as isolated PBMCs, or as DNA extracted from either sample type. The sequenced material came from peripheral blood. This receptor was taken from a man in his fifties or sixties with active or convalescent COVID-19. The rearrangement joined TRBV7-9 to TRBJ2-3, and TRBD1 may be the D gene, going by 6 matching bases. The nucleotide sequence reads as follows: TGTGCCAGCAGCCCTTCTCGGGACACCGGGCATACAGATACGCAGTATTTT. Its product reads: CASSPSRDTGHTDTQYF.